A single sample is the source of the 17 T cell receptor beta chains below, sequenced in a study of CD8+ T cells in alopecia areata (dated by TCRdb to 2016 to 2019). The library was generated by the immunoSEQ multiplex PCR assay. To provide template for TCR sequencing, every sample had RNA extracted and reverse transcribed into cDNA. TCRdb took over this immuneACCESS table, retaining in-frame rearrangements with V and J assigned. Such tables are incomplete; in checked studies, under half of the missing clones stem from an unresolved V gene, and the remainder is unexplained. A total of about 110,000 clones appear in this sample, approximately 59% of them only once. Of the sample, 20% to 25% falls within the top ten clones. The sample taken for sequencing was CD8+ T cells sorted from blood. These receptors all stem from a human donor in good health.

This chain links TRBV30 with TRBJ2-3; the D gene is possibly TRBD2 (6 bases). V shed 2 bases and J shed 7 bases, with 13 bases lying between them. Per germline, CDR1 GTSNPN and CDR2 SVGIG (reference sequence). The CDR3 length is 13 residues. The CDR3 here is CAWSPGLWNTQYF. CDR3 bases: TGTGCCTGGAGTCCGGGACTGTGGAATACGCAGTATTTT.

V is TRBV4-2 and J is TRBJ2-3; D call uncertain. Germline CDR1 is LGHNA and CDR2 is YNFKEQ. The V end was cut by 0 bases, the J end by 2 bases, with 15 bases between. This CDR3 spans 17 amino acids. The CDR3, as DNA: TGTGCCAGCAGCCAAGATCCGTACGGAAGTTACACAGATACGCAGTATTTT. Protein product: CASSQDPYGSYTDTQYF.

CDR3 in amino acids: CASSLGLIGRDEETQYF. CDR3 nucleotide sequence: TGTGCCAGCAGCTTAGGCCTAATTGGTCGAGATGAAGAGACCCAGTACTTC. The chain uses TRBV13 and TRBJ2-5; D call uncertain. This CDR3 spans 17 amino acids. Germline CDR1 reads PRHDT; CDR2 reads FYEKMQ (reference sequence). The V end lost 0 bases, the J end lost 3 bases, and 17 bases lay between the germline ends.

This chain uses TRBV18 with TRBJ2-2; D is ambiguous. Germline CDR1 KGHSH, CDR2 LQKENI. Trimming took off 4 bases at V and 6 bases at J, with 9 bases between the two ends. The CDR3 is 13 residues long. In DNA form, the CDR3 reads TGTGCCAGCTCACGGGTTTCCGCCGGGGAGCTGTTTTTT. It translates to CASSRVSAGELFF.

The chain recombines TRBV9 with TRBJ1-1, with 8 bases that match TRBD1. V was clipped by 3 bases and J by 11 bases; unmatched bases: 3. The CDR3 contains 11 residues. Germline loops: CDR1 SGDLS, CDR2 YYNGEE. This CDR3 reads CASSAGQEAFF. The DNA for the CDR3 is TGTGCCAGCAGCGCGGGACAGGAGGCTTTCTTT. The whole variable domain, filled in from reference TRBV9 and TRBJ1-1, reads DSGVTQTPKHLITATGQRVTLRCSPRSGDLSVYWYQQSLDQGLQFLIQYYNGEERAKGNILERFSAQQFPDLHSELNLSSLELGDSALYFCASSAGQEAFFGQGTRLTVV.

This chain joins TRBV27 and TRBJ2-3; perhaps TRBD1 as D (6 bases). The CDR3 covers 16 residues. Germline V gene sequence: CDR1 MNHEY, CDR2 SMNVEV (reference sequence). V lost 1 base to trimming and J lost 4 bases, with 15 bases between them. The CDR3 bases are TGTGCCAGCAGTTTATTTTGGCAGGGGAGCCCAGATACGCAGTATTTT. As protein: CASSLFWQGSPDTQYF.

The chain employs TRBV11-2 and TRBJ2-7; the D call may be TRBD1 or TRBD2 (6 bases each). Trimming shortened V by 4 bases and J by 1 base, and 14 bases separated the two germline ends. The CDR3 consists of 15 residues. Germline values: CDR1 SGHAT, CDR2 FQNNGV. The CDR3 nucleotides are TGTGCCAGCAGCTCACTCCAGGGGACTTCCTACGAGCAGTACTTC. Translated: CASSSLQGTSYEQYF.

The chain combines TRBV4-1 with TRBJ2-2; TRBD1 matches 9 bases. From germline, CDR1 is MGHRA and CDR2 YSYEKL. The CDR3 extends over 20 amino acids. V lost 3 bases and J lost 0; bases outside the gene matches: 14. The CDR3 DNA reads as TGCGCCAGCAGCCAGAAGGTTCCGGGACAGGGAATTTCGAACACCGGGGAGCTGTTTTTT. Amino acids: CASSQKVPGQGISNTGELFF.

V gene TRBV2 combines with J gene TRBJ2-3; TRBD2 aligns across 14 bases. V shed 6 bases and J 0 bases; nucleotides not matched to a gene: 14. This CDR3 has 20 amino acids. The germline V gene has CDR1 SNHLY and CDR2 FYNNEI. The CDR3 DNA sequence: TGTGCCAGCAGCGGAAGCTATGGACTAGCGGGGGGCCACAGCACAGATACGCAGTATTTT. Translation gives CASSGSYGLAGGHSTDTQYF. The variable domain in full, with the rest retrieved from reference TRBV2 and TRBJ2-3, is EPEVTQTPSHQVTQMGQEVILRCVPISNHLYFYWYRQILGQKVEFLVSFYNNEISEKSEIFDDQFSVERPDGSNFTLKIRSTKLEDSAMYFCASSGSYGLAGGHSTDTQYFGPGTRLTVL.

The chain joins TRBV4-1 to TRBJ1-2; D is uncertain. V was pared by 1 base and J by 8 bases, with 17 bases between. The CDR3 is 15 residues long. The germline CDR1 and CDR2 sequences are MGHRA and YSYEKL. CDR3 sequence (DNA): TGCGCCAGCAGCCAAGTAGGAATCCAGAACACCGGCTACACCTTC. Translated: CASSQVGIQNTGYTF.

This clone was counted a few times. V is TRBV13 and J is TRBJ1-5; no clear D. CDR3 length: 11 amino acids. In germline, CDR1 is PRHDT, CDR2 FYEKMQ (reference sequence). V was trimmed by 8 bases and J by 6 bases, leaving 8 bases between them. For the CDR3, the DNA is TGTGCCAGCCCAACTCTTCAGCCCCAGCATTTT. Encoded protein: CASPTLQPQHF.

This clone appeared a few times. CDR3 sequence reads: CAWSGVGGEKLFF. In DNA form, the CDR3 reads TGTGCCTGGAGTGGAGTCGGAGGGGAAAAACTGTTTTTT. The rearrangement links TRBV30 to TRBJ1-4, with no clear D. Per the germline V gene, CDR1 is GTSNPN and CDR2 is SVGIG (reference sequence). The CDR3 extends over 13 amino acids. The germline V and J ends were trimmed by 1 base and 8 bases, with 11 bases remaining between them.

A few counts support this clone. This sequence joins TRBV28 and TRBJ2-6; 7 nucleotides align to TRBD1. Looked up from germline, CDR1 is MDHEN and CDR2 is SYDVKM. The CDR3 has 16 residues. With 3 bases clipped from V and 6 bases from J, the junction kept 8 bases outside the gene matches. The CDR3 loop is CASSFRQGEMANVLTF. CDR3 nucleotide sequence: TGTGCCAGCAGTTTCCGGCAGGGGGAAATGGCCAACGTCCTGACTTTC.

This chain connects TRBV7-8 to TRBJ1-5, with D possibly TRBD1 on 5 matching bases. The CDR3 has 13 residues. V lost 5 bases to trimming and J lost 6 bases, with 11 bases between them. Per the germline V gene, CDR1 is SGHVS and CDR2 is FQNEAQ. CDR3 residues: CASSPGTPQPQHF. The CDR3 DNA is TGTGCCAGCAGCCCCGGGACGCCTCAGCCCCAGCATTTT.

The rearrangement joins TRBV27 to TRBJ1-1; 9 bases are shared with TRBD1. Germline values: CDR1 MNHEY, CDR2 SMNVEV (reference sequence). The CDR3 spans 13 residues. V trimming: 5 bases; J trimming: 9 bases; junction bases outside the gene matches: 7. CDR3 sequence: CASSPFGTGQAFF. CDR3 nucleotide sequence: TGTGCCAGCAGTCCCTTCGGGACAGGGCAAGCTTTCTTT.

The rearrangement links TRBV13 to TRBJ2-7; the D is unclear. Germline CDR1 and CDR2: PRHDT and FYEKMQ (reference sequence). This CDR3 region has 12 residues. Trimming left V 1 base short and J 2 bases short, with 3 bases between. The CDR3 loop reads CASSLAPYEQYF. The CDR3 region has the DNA TGTGCCAGCAGCTTAGCGCCCTACGAGCAGTACTTC.

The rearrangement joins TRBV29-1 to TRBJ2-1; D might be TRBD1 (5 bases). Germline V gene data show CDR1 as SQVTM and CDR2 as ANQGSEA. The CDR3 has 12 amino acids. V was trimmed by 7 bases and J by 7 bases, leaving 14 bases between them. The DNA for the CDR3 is TGCAGCGGGTACCCAGGGATAAATGAGCAGTTCTTC. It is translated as CSGYPGINEQFF.